This TCR beta chain was found in a study of molecular identifiers for immune sequencing clone quantification. This clonotype was seen repeatedly, ten times or more. This CDR3 is built from 11 residues. The V end lost 7 bases, the J end lost 4 bases, and 7 bases lay between the germline ends. Naive CD8 sequencing libraries were generated from approximately 20,000 to 980,000 sorted cells, with 10%, 30% or 50% RNA as input. Sorting was used to obtain naive CD8 T cells (CD8+CD4-CCR7+CD45RA+). Libraries of bulk TCR were made by previously described methods (with listed TCR primers). MiXCR was run by TCRdb on the PCR reads, yielding one entry per CDR3 protein. The top ten hold 0.78% of the sample, which has nearly 650,000 distinct CDR3 sequences, 25% seen once.

The sequence came from a human donor in good health. Some libraries in this study had Jurkat cell RNA spiked in. Sequenced sample: naive CD8+ T cells from blood, with Jurkat cell RNA spiked in. The subset was: FACS-sorted CD8+CD4-CCR7+CD45RA+ naive T cells. The chain is built from TRBV12-3 or TRBV12-4 and TRBJ1-2; D is unresolved. CDR3 coding DNA: TGTGCCAGCAACGGAGGCTATGGCTACACCTTC. Translating gives CASNGGYGYTF.